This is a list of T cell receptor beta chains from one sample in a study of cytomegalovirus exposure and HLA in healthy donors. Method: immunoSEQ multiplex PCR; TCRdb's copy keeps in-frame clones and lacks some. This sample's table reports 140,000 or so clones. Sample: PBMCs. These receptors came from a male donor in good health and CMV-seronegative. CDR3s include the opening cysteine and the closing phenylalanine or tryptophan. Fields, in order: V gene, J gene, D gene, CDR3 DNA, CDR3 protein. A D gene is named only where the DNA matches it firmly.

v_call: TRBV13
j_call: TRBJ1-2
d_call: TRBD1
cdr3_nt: TGTGCCAGCAGCCCTGACAGGGTTAATGGCTACACCTTC
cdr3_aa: CASSPDRVNGYTF

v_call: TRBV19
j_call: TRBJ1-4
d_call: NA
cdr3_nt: TGTGCCAGTAGTTCAACAGGGAATAATGAAAAACTGTTTTTT
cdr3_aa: CASSSTGNNEKLFF

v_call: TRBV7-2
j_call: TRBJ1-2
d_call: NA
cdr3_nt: TGTGCCAGCAGCTTAGACTTTGTGCGGGGGGGACACTCCGGCTACACCTTC
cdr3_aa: CASSLDFVRGGHSGYTF

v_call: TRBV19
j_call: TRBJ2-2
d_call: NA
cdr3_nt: TGTGCCAGTAGGACAAACACCGGGGAGCTGTTTTTT
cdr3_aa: CASRTNTGELFF

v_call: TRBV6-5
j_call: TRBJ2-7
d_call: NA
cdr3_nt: TGTGCCAGCAGCCTTAGCGGATCCTACGAGCAGTACTTC
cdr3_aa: CASSLSGSYEQYF

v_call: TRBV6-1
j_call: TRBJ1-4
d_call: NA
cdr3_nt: TGTGCCAGCACCCGTGCGGGGGCGCGAGAAAAACTGTTTTTT
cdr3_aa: CASTRAGAREKLFF

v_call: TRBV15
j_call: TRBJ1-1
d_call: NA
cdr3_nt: TGTGCCACCAGCAGAGATCAGGGGTCAGCTTTCTTT
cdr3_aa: CATSRDQGSAFF

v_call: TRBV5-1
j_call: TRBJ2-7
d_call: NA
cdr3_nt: TGCGCCAGCAGCCTTGGGTTGGGGGTAGGAGGGGACGAGCAGTACTTC
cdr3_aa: CASSLGLGVGGDEQYF

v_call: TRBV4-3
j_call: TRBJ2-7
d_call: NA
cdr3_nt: TGCGCCAGCAGCCAAGATCACGCGGGGGCTTTCTACGAGCAGTACTTC
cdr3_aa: CASSQDHAGAFYEQYF

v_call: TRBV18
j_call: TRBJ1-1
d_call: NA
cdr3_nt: TGTGCCAGCTCACCTAGGGGTAACACTGAAGCTTTCTTT
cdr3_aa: CASSPRGNTEAFF

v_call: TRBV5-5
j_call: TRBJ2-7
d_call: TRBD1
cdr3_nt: TGTGCCAGCAGCCCGGGACAGGGGTCCTACGAGCAGTACTTC
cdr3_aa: CASSPGQGSYEQYF

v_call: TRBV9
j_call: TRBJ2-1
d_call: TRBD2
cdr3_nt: TGTGCCAGCACGGGACTAGCGGGTTCCTACAATGAGCAGTTCTTC
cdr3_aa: CASTGLAGSYNEQFF

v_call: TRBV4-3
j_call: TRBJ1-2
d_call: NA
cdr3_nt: TGCGCCAGCAGCCAAGATGAACAGACCATGTATGGCTACACCTTC
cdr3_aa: CASSQDEQTMYGYTF

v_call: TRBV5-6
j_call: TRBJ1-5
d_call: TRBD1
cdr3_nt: TGTGCCAGCAGCTCCTGGACAGGGGCCGTCAATCAGCCCCAGCATTTT
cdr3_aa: CASSSWTGAVNQPQHF

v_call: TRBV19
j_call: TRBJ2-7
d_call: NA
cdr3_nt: TGTGCCAGTAGCTCTTCGGGGGTCTCCTACGAGCAGTACTTC
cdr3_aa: CASSSSGVSYEQYF

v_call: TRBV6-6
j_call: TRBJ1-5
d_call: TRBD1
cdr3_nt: TGTGCCAGCAGAACCACAGGGGACGGCAATCAGCCCCAGCATTTT
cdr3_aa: CASRTTGDGNQPQHF

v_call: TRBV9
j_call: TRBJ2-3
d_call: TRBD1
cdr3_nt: TGTGCCAGCAGCGTAGCCGACAGGGTTCGCACAGATACGCAGTATTTT
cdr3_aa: CASSVADRVRTDTQYF

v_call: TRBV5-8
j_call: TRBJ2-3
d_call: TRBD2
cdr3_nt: TGTGCCAGCAGCCAAACACGGGGAGGGCTGAGAGATACGCAGTATTTT
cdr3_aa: CASSQTRGGLRDTQYF

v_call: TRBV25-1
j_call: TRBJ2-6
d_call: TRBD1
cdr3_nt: TGTGCCAGCAGTGCACAGGGGGCATTGGGGGCCAACGTCCTGACTTTC
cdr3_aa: CASSAQGALGANVLTF

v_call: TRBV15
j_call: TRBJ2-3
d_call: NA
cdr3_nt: TGTGCCACCAGCAGAGTTGGGACTGCGTTGAGCACAGATACGCAGTATTTT
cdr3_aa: CATSRVGTALSTDTQYF

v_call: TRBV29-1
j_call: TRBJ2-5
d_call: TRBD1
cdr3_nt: TGCAGCGCCGCTGAGGGGGCGGGAGAGACCCAGTACTTC
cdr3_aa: CSAAEGAGETQYF

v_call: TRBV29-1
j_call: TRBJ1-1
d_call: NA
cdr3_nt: TGCAGCGGAAGACAGGCGGCCACTGAAGCTTTCTTT
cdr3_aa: CSGRQAATEAFF

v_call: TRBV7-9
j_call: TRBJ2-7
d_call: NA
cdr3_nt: TGTGCCAGCAGGTCCCAGGGTTACGAGCAGTACTTC
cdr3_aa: CASRSQGYEQYF

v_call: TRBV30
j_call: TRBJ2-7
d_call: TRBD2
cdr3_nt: TGTGCCTGGAGTGTACTCGCGGGGCTAGCGGGAAACGAGCAGTACTTC
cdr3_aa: CAWSVLAGLAGNEQYF

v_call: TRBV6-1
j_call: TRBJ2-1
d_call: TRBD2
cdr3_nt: TGTGCCAGCAGTGAAGTGGCTAGCGGGGTCTATGAGCAGTTCTTC
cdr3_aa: CASSEVASGVYEQFF

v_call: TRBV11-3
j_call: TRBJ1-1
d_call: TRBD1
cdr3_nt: TGTGCCAGCAGTTCAGGACAGGGAAGGAGTGAAGCTTTCTTT
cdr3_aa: CASSSGQGRSEAFF

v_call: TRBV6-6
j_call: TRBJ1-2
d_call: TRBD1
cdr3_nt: TGTGCCAGCAGTTCCGGGACAGGGCTCTATGGCTACACCTTC
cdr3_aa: CASSSGTGLYGYTF

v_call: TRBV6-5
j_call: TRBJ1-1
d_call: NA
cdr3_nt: TGTGCCAGCAGTTACTCGAGAGAAGGGGTCACTGAAGCTTTCTTT
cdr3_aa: CASSYSREGVTEAFF

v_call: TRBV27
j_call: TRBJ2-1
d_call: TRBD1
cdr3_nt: TGTGCCAGCAGTTTTACAGGGGTGGGTTACAATGAGCAGTTCTTC
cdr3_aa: CASSFTGVGYNEQFF

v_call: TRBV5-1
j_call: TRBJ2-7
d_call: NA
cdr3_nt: TGCGCCAGCAGCTTGGAGCCGGGGGAATCCTACGAGCAGTACTTC
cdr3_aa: CASSLEPGESYEQYF

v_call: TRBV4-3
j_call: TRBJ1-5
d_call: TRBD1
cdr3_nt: TGCGCCAGCAGCCAAGGGACAGGGGTAACGAATCAGCCCCAGCATTTT
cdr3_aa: CASSQGTGVTNQPQHF

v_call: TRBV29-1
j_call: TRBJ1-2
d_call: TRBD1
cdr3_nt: TGCAGCGTTGACAGGGGGCACGTTCTTAACTATGGCTACACCTTC
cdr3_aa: CSVDRGHVLNYGYTF

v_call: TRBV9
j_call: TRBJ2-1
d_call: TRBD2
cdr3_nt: TGTGCCAGCAGCGACCGACTAGCGGGAGATTGGGAGCAGTTCTTC
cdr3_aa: CASSDRLAGDWEQFF

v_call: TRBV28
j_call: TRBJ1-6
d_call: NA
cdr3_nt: TGTGCCAGCAGTTTAGAAGAACCCAGCGTTTGGTCACCCCTCCACTTT
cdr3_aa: CASSLEEPSVWSPLHF

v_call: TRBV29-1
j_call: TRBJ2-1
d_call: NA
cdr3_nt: TGCAGCGTTGGGGGGTCGGGTGTAGCGGAGCCCTCCTACAATGAGCAGTTCTTC
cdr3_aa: CSVGGSGVAEPSYNEQFF

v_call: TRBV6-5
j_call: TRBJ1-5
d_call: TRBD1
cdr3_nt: TGTGCCAGCAGTTGGGACAGGGATCAGCCCCAGCATTTT
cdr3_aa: CASSWDRDQPQHF

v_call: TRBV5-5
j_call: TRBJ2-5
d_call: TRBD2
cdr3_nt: TGTGCCAGCAGCTTGCCGCTAGCGGGGAGTGAGACCCAGTACTTC
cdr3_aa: CASSLPLAGSETQYF

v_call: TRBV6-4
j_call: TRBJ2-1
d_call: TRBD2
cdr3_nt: TGTGCCAGCAGTCCGGGGAGGGCTACTTTAAATGAGCAGTTCTTC
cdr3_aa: CASSPGRATLNEQFF

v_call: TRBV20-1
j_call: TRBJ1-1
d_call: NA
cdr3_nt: TGCAGTGCTAGTACTAACACTGAAGCTTTCTTT
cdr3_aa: CSASTNTEAFF

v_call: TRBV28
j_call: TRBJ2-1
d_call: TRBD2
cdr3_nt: TGTGCCAGCAGTTTAGTACTAGCGGGGATTGTGGAGCAGTTCTTC
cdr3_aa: CASSLVLAGIVEQFF

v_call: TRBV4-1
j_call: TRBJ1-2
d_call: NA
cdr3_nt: TGCGCCAGCAGCCAAGATCTCGGACAGAGTAACTATGGCTACACCTTC
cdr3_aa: CASSQDLGQSNYGYTF

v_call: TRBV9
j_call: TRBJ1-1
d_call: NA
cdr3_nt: TGTGCCAGCAGCGTAGGTCTTGGGGGGATGAACACTGAAGCTTTCTTT
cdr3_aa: CASSVGLGGMNTEAFF

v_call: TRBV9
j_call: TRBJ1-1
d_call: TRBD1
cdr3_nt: TGTGCCAGCAGAGGACAGGGAAACACTGAAGCTTTCTTT
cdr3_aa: CASRGQGNTEAFF

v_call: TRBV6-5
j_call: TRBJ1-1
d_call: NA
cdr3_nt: TGTGCCAGCAGTTCCCGACAGACGAACACTGAAGCTTTCTTT
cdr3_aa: CASSSRQTNTEAFF

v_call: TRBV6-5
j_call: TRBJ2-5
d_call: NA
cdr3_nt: TGTGCCAGCAGTTACTTACAGAGCCAAGAGACCCAGTACTTC
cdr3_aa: CASSYLQSQETQYF

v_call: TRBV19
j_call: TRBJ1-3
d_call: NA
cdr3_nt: TGTGCCAGTCTCCTAAAAGAGGGATCTGGAAACACCATATATTTT
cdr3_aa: CASLLKEGSGNTIYF

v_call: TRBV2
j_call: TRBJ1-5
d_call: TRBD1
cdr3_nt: TGTGCCAGCAGGGCGGGACAGGGTTACGGATCCCAGCATTTT
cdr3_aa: CASRAGQGYGSQHF

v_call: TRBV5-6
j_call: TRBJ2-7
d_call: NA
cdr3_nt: TGTGCCAGCAGCTTGGACGGAGCCTACGAGCAGTACTTC
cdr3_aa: CASSLDGAYEQYF